Reported below is one T cell receptor (beta chain). The antigen is unknown. Total RNA, at least 5.5 micrograms per sample, came from PBMCs. Primers used in a second PCR of about 7 to 12 cycles were a sample-barcoded 5' primer and a J-beta primer mix. One entry per CDR3 protein results from TCRdb running MiXCR on the 5' RACE reads. The sample carries under 1,000,000 distinct CDR3 sequences, more than 35% recorded once. The data originate from a study of blood T cells in healthy people across ages. Whole-study results and caveats: The lack of PBMC sorting stopped any conclusive naive versus antigen-experienced comparison. While age rose, TCR beta diversity per million T cells dropped in a roughly linear way.

V lost 7 bases, J lost 9 bases, and 19 bases lay in between. The CDR3 is made up of 14 amino acids. Looked up from germline, CDR1 is MDHEN and CDR2 is SYDVKM. This clonotype originated in an elderly man in good health. This chain connects TRBV28 to TRBJ2-1, with D uncertain. Sequencing was done on a sample of blood. CDR3 sequence: CASTLRHGWSEQFF. CDR3 DNA sequence: TGTGCCAGCACCCTCCGGCACGGGTGGAGTGAGCAGTTCTTC. The full variable domain, its missing parts supplied by reference TRBV28 and TRBJ2-1, is DVKVTQSSRYLVKRTGEKVFLECVQDMDHENMFWYRQDPGLGLRLIYFSYDVKMKEKGDIPEGYSVSREKKERFSLILESASTNQTSMYLCASTLRHGWSEQFFGPGTRLTVL.